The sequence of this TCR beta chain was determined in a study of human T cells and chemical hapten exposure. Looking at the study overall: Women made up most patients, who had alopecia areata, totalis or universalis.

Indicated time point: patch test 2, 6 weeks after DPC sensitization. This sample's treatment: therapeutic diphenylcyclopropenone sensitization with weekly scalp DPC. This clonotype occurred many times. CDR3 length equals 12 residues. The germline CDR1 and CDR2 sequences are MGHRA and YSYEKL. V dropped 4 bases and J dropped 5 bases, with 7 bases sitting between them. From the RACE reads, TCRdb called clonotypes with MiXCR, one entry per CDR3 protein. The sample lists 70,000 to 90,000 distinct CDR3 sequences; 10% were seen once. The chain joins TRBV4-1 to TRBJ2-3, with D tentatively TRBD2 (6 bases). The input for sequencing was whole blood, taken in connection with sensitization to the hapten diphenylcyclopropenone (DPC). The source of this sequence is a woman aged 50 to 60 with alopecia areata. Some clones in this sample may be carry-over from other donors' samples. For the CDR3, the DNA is TGCGCCAGCAGCCCGGGGGTAGATACGCAGTATTTT. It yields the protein CASSPGVDTQYF.